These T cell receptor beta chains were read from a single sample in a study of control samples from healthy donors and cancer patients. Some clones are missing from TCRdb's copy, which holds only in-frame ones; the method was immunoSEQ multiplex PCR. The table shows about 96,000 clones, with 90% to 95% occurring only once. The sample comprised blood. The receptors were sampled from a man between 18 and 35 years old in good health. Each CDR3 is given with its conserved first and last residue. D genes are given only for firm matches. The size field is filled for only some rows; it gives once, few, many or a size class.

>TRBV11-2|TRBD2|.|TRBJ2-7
TGTGCCAGCAGCCCCCGGACTAGCGGGCTAACCTACGAGCAGTACTTC
CASSPRTSGLTYEQYF
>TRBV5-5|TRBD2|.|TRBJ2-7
TGTGCCAGCAGCTTGGGGGCTAGCGGGGCCTACGAGCAGTACTTC
CASSLGASGAYEQYF
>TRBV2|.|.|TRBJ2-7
TGTGCCAGCAAACTGTACCAGAATGCCTACGAGCAGTACTTC
CASKLYQNAYEQYF
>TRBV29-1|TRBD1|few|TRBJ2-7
TGCAGCGTTGCGACAGGGGATTCTGGGGAGCAGTACTTC
CSVATGDSGEQYF
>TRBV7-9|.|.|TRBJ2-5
TGTGCCAGCAGCTTAGCGGGGGGGCGGCAAGAGACCCAGTACTTC
CASSLAGGRQETQYF
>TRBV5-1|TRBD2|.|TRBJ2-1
TGCGCCAGCACCACTTGGGGACTAGACGACAATGAGCAGTTCTTC
CASTTWGLDDNEQFF
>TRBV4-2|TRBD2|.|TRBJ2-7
TGTGCCAGCAGCCAAGTATGGGCGACTAGCGGGAGATTCTACGAGCAGTACTTC
CASSQVWATSGRFYEQYF
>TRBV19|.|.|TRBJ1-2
TGTGCCAGTAGTACCCACGACAGTTTGAACTATGGCTACACCTTC
CASSTHDSLNYGYTF
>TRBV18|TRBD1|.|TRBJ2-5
TGTGCCAGCGCCTCCGGGACAGGGGAAGAGACCCAGTACTTC
CASASGTGEETQYF
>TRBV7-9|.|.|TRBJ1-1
TGTGCCAGCCGGGTCACTGAAGCTTTCTTT
CASRVTEAFF
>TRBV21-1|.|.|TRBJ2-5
TGTGCCAGCAGCATCCTCGAAACCCAGTACTTC
CASSILETQYF
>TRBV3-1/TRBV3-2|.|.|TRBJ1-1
TGTGCCAGCAGCCAGGCCGGGACCTTGAACACTGAAGCTTTCTTT
CASSQAGTLNTEAFF
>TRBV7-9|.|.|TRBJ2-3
TGTGCCAGCCTTAAGGAGACTAGCACAGATACGCAGTATTTT
CASLKETSTDTQYF
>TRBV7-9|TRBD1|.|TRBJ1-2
TGTGCCAGCAGCTTCGGGACAGGGGTCGTCTATGGCTACACCTTC
CASSFGTGVVYGYTF
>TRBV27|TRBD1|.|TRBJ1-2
TGTGCCAGCAGTCAGGACAGGTCTCCCCGTAACTATGGCTACACCTTC
CASSQDRSPRNYGYTF
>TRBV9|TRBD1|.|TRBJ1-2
TGTGCCAGCAGCGTAGCCGGAACCGGGACAGGGCCGAATGGCTACACCTTC
CASSVAGTGTGPNGYTF
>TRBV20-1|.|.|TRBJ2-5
TGCAGTGCTAGTCTCGTCAGGCCCACTGGAGAGACCCAGTACTTC
CSASLVRPTGETQYF
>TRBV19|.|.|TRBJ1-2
TGTGCCAGTAGTATCAGGATCCACTATGGCTACACCTTC
CASSIRIHYGYTF
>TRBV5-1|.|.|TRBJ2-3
TGCGCCAGCAGAGAGATTATCACAGATACGCAGTATTTT
CASREIITDTQYF
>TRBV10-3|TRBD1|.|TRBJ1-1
TGTGCCATCAGTGATAAGTCAGGGGGGAGCACTGAAGCTTTCTTT
CAISDKSGGSTEAFF
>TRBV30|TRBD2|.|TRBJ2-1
TGTGCCTGCCCGGGACTAGCGGGGGGGGATGAGCAGTTCTTC
CACPGLAGGDEQFF
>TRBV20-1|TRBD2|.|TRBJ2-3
TGCAGTGCTAGTATAGCGGGGGCAGATACGCAGTATTTT
CSASIAGADTQYF
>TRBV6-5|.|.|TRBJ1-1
TGTGCCAGCAGGGAGGGATCGGACACTGAAGCTTTCTTT
CASREGSDTEAFF
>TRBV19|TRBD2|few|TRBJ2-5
TGTGCCAGTAGTATATCGGGGGAGGGGACCCAGTACTTC
CASSISGEGTQYF
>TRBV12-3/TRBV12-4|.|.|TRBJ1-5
TGTGCCAGCAGTTTGGCAGAATATCAGCCCCAGCATTTT
CASSLAEYQPQHF
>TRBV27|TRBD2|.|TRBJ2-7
TGTGCCAGCAGTTTTTCTGCGGGGGTCTACGAGCAGTACTTC
CASSFSAGVYEQYF
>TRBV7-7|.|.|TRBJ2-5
TGTGCTAGCAGCTTAGGGCGACTAGTCGGCCAAGAGACCCAGTACTTC
CASSLGRLVGQETQYF
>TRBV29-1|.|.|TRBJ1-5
TGCAGCGTTGAGGCTAAGGGTCAGCCCCAGCATTTT
CSVEAKGQPQHF
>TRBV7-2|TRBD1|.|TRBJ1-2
TGTGCCAGCAGTTTTCGGACAGGCGACTATGGCTACACCTTC
CASSFRTGDYGYTF
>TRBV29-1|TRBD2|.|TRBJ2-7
TGCAGCGCCAAAACCCCACTAGCGGGAGGAGACTACGAGCAGTACTTC
CSAKTPLAGGDYEQYF
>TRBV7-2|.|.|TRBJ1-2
TGTGCCAGCAGCCCTGTCCCCCCCAGAGACTACTATGGCTACACCTTC
CASSPVPPRDYYGYTF
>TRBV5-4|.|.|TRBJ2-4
TGTGCCAGCAGCTTGGGGAGGGACATTCAGTACTTC
CASSLGRDIQYF
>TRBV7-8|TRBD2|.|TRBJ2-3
TGTGCCAGCAGCCCGAGACTAGCCGCAAGCGGCACGCAGTATTTT
CASSPRLAASGTQYF
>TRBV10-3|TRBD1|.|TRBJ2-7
TGTGCCACGACCTATGGGACAGCTACCTTGCAGTACTTC
CATTYGTATLQYF
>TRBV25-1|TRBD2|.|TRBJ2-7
TGTGCCAGCAGTGACCTAGGACTAGCGGGAGGCTCCTACGAGCAGTACTTC
CASSDLGLAGGSYEQYF
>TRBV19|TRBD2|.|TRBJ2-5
TGTGCCAGTAGTCATAGCGGGGGGGAGACCCAGTACTTC
CASSHSGGETQYF
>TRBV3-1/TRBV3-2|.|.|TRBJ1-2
TGTGCCAGCAGCCAAGACAGGGTAGGTGGCTACACCTTC
CASSQDRVGGYTF
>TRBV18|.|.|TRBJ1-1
TGTGCCAGCTCACCTCTGGGGCAGGGTTATGTTAACACTGAAGCTTTCTTT
CASSPLGQGYVNTEAFF
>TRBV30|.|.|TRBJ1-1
TGTGCCTGGAGCCCCCCCGGCACGGGCACTGAAGCTTTCTTT
CAWSPPGTGTEAFF
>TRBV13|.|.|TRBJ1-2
TGTGCCAGCAGGCTGGTGCGGCAAGGGAGCTACACCTTC
CASRLVRQGSYTF
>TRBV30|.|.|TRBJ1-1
TGTGCCTGGAGAGGGGCCCAAGGCACTGAAGCTTTCTTT
CAWRGAQGTEAFF
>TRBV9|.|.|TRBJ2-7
TGTGCCAGCAGCGCCGACGCTGCACCTTCCTACGAGCAGTACTTC
CASSADAAPSYEQYF
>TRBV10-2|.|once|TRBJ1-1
TGCGCCAGCAGTGAGCCTCGGTTGACTGAAGCTTTCTTT
CASSEPRLTEAFF
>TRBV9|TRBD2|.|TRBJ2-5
TGTGCCAGCAGCGTAAGCCCGGGACTAGCGTTAGAGACCCAGTACTTC
CASSVSPGLALETQYF
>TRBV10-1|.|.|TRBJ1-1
TGCGCCAGCCAAGGGTACATGAACACTGAAGCTTTCTTT
CASQGYMNTEAFF
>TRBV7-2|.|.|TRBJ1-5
TGTGCCAGCAGCTTAGCGCAGGGGAATCAGCCCCAGCATTTT
CASSLAQGNQPQHF
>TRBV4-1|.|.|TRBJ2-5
TGCGCCAGCAGCCAAAGGACAGCGGGCGAGACCCAGTACTTC
CASSQRTAGETQYF
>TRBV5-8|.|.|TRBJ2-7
TGTGCCAGCAGCCGCCCAGGTTACTCCTACGAGCAGTACTTC
CASSRPGYSYEQYF
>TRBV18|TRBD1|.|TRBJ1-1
TGTGCCAGCTCACCTCAGGGACAGTGGGCTGAAGCTTTCTTT
CASSPQGQWAEAFF
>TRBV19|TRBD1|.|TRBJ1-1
TGTGCCAGTAAGGTTGGGACAGGGCCGAACACTGAAGCTTTCTTT
CASKVGTGPNTEAFF
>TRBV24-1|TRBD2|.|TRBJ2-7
TGTGCCACCAGTGATAGTAAGGGCAGCGGGAGCACGGGCGAGCAGTACTTC
CATSDSKGSGSTGEQYF
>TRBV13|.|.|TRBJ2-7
TGTGCCAGCAGCTTACGCGGGCTAAGCTCCTACGAGCAGTACTTC
CASSLRGLSSYEQYF
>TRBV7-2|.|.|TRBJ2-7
TGTGCCAGCAGCTTAGGGACAGCTTTCTACGAGCAGTACTTC
CASSLGTAFYEQYF
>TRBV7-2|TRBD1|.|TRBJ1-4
TGTGCCAGCAGCGCCGCTTGGGGACAGGGTTACGAAAAACTGTTTTTT
CASSAAWGQGYEKLFF
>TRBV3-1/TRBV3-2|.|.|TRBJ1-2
TGTGCCAGCAGCCAAACGCGGGGGGGCTACTATGGCTACACCTTC
CASSQTRGGYYGYTF
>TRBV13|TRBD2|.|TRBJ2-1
TGTGCCAGCAGCTTAGGGGGAGGGTCTAACAATGAGCAGTTCTTC
CASSLGGGSNNEQFF
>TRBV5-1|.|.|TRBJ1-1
TGCGCCAGCAGCTTGGAGACTACAAGGGGTAGAGAAGCTTTCTTT
CASSLETTRGREAFF
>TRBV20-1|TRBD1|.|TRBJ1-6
TGCAGTGCTAGTCGGGGACAGAAAAATTCACCCCTCCACTTT
CSASRGQKNSPLHF
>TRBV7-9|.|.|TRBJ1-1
TGTGCCAGCAGCTTCGGACAGAAGAACACTGAAGCTTTCTTT
CASSFGQKNTEAFF
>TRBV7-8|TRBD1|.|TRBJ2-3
TGTGCCAGCAGCTCTTGGGGACAGGGCACAGATACGCAGTATTTT
CASSSWGQGTDTQYF